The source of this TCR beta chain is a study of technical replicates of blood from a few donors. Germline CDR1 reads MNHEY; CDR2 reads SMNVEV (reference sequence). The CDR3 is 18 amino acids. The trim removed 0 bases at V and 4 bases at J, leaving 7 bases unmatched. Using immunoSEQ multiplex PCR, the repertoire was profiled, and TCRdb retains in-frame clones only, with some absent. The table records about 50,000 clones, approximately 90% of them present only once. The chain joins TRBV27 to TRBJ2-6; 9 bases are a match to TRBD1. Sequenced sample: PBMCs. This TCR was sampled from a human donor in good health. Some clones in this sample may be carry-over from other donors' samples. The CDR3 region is CASSLSPQGARGANVLTF. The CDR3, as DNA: TGTGCCAGCAGTTTATCACCACAGGGGGCGCGAGGGGCCAACGTCCTGACTTTC.